This T cell receptor (beta chain) was identified during a study of tumor-infiltrating lymphocytes in oesophageal squamous cell carcinoma. The CDR3 covers 13 residues. The germline V gene encodes CDR1 ENHRY and CDR2 SYGVKD. TCRdb processed the PCR reads anew with MiXCR; each CDR3 protein has one entry. Counted here are 15,000 to 20,000 distinct CDR3 sequences, about 46% occurring once; the ten biggest clones make up around 42%. The V and J genes are TRBV10-3 and TRBJ2-3; 10 bases line up with TRBD2. The J call is uncertain, as TRBJ2-7 better fits the DNA end. The sequence was collected from a female donor with esophageal squamous cell carcinoma. Sequenced input: normal esophageal tissue next to the tumor. As DNA, the CDR3 is TGTGCCATCAGGCTAGCGGGAGACGGGGGGCAGTACTTC. Protein product: CAIRLAGDGGQYF.